This T cell receptor (beta chain) was identified during a study of T cells after yellow fever vaccination. This clonotype was found many times. Its target is not known. Per the germline V gene, CDR1 is SGHTA and CDR2 is FQGTGA. The CDR3 loop spans 14 amino acids. The V end was cut by 5 bases, the J end by 1 base, with 10 bases between. Study-wide points: Booster samples showed a return of most primary-vaccination clones (roughly 96% CD4, around 88% CD8).

From the 5' RACE reads, TCRdb called clonotypes with MiXCR, one entry per CDR3 protein. This sample has some 110,000 distinct CDR3 sequences, with approximately 7.1% found just once. The sample here was CD4+ T cells sorted from PBMCs, taken 45 days after the first yellow fever vaccination. The V and J genes are TRBV7-3 and TRBJ2-3, with D perhaps TRBD2 (6 bases). The TCR was taken from a man aged 18 to 30 who received the YFV17D yellow fever vaccine. The CDR3 loop reads CASSPGGGTDTQYF. CDR3 bases: TGTGCCAGCAGCCCCGGGGGAGGCACAGATACGCAGTATTTT. Variable domain in full (rest from reference TRBV7-3 and TRBJ2-3): GAGVSQTPSNKVTEKGKYVELRCDPISGHTALYWYRQSLGQGPEFLIYFQGTGAADDSGLPNDRFFAVRPEGSVSTLKIQRTERGDSAVYLCASSPGGGTDTQYFGPGTRLTVL.